The clone carrying this T cell receptor (beta chain) occurred a few times. The antigen is undetermined. These data come from a study of identical twins' blood T cells. In TCRdb, the 5' RACE reads were re-called with MiXCR into one record per CDR3 protein. Of a few hundred thousand distinct CDR3 sequences listed, roughly 27% are singletons. Whole-study findings and limits: Environmental influences on twin similarity could not be excluded. Even for out-of-frame TCRbeta, twins reportedly shared V gene usage much more than unrelated donors.

Six healthy women, forming three identical twin pairs, donated samples. Sequences were obtained from PBMCs. This TCR was sampled from a woman aged 18-55 years in good health.

The CDR3 region is CASTWTSGVPGELFF. The DNA for the CDR3 is TGTGCCAGCACTTGGACTAGCGGGGTTCCGGGGGAGCTGTTTTTT. V and J are TRBV6-1 and TRBJ2-2; the match to TRBD2 covers 12 bases. Germline CDR1 and CDR2: MNHNS and SASEGT. The CDR3 extends over 15 amino acids. J gave up 8 bases and V 7 bases, and 8 bases lay outside the gene matches.